This TCR beta chain was observed in a study of cytomegalovirus exposure and HLA in healthy donors. Broader study findings: For presence/absence analyses, sequencing depth was assumed to be roughly uniform across donors. Productive rates of about 87% or about 30% were seen for most TCR beta V segments in an earlier analysis. TCR beta chains associated with HLA were, in a later analysis, more clonally expanded than equally common others. A later analysis found TCR association rates differed by HLA locus, highest for DRB1 and lowest for HLA-C.

With 0 bases removed from V and 6 bases from J, the gap between germline ends came to 16 bases. The germline CDR1 and CDR2 sequences are SGDLS and YYNGEE. This CDR3 has 15 residues. Amplification used 60 Vbeta primers and 13 Jbeta primers. Method: immunoSEQ multiplex PCR; TCRdb's copy keeps in-frame clones and lacks some. Of roughly 180,000 clones listed, 75% are singletons. Worth noting for this clone: The antigen remains undetermined.

The J gene is TRBJ2-7, the V gene TRBV9, with D tentatively TRBD2 (5 bases). The specimen sequenced was PBMCs. This TCR derives from a female donor in good health and CMV-seronegative. CDR3 residues: CASSVVTSASLEQYF. In DNA form, the CDR3 reads TGTGCCAGCAGCGTAGTAACTAGTGCCTCCCTCGAGCAGTACTTC. Drawing the rest from reference TRBV9 and TRBJ2-7, the complete variable domain is DSGVTQTPKHLITATGQRVTLRCSPRSGDLSVYWYQQSLDQGLQFLIQYYNGEERAKGNILERFSAQQFPDLHSELNLSSLELGDSALYFCASSVVTSASLEQYFGPGTRLTVT.